Listed below are T cell receptor beta chains from one sample, sequenced in a study of T-cell reconstitution after alpha-beta-depleted transplantation in children. One entry per CDR3 protein results from TCRdb running MiXCR on the PCR reads. The sample yields a few hundred thousand distinct CDR3 sequences, roughly an eighth seen once. Material: PBMCs from the stem cell graft donor, obtained from the stem cell graft. The receptors derive from a human donor who donated a stem cell graft to a child with combined immunodeficiency. Each CDR3 is given with its conserved first and last residue. D genes are given only for firm matches. The listing skips clone size in some rows; elsewhere it reads once, few, many or a size class.

D: TRBD1
V: TRBV5-1
size: many
J: TRBJ2-7
DNA: TGCGCCAGCAGCTGGGGGGACAGGGCCTACGAGCAGTACTTC
CDR3: CASSWGDRAYEQYF

D: TRBD1
V: TRBV4-2
size: NA
J: TRBJ1-5
DNA: TGTGCCAGCAGCCAAGATCATATGGTCCTAGACAGGGCCTTGGAGCCCCAGCATTTT
CDR3: CASSQDHMVLDRALEPQHF

D: TRBD1
V: TRBV7-9
size: few
J: TRBJ2-7
DNA: TGTGCCAGCAGCTTCTCGGACAGGGGGTTCCACGAGCAGTACTTC
CDR3: CASSFSDRGFHEQYF

D: NA
V: TRBV18
size: few
J: TRBJ2-1
DNA: TGTGCCAGCTCACCTCGATTCGGGACTCCTACCGACAATGAGCAGTTCTTC
CDR3: CASSPRFGTPTDNEQFF

D: TRBD1
V: TRBV18
size: NA
J: TRBJ2-5
DNA: TGTGCCAGCTCACCAAGGGACAGGCGCGTTGGGGAGACCCAGTACTTC
CDR3: CASSPRDRRVGETQYF

D: NA
V: TRBV15
size: NA
J: TRBJ2-7
DNA: TGTGCCACCAGCAGAGGGGTAGGCTTGAGTTCCTACGAGCAGTACTTC
CDR3: CATSRGVGLSSYEQYF

D: NA
V: TRBV27
size: few
J: TRBJ2-1
DNA: TGTGCCAGCAGTTTGAGCTACAGTGAGCAGTTCTTC
CDR3: CASSLSYSEQFF

D: TRBD1
V: TRBV25-1
size: NA
J: TRBJ1-4
DNA: TGTGCCAGCAGCGACCCGGGCAGGACAGGGGAAGGTGAAAAACTGTTTTTT
CDR3: CASSDPGRTGEGEKLFF

D: TRBD1
V: TRBV28
size: NA
J: TRBJ1-5
DNA: TGTGCCAGCAGTTTGTGGACAGGGGGCGATCAGCCCCAGCATTTT
CDR3: CASSLWTGGDQPQHF

D: TRBD1
V: TRBV20-1
size: few
J: TRBJ2-1
DNA: TGCAGTGCCCAGGGGGCCCCCTCGCCCAATGAGCAGTTCTTC
CDR3: CSAQGAPSPNEQFF

D: NA
V: TRBV2
size: NA
J: TRBJ2-5
DNA: TGTGCCAGCAGTGGAGGGGCGTACCAAGAGACCCAGTACTTC
CDR3: CASSGGAYQETQYF

D: NA
V: TRBV5-1
size: many
J: TRBJ2-1
DNA: TGCGCCAGCAGCTTGGAGGTGGGTGGGAGCTTGTCCTACAATGAGCAGTTCTTC
CDR3: CASSLEVGGSLSYNEQFF